These T cell receptor beta chains were read from a single sample in a study of cytomegalovirus exposure and HLA in healthy donors. Data came from immunoSEQ multiplex PCR; TCRdb stores just in-frame clones and leaves some out. The sample includes around 200,000 clones, roughly four fifths of them seen just once. Material for sequencing was PBMCs. The receptors stem from a male donor in good health and CMV-seronegative. The conserved cysteine and the conserved F or W are not part of the CDR3 here.

v_gene: TRBV5-1; j_gene: TRBJ2-5; CDR3aa: ASKEGASGETQY
v_gene: TRBV9; j_gene: TRBJ2-6; CDR3aa: ASSVGTVSPGANVLT
v_gene: TRBV6-1; j_gene: TRBJ1-1; CDR3aa: ASSEADRVNTEAF
v_gene: TRBV19; j_gene: TRBJ1-1; CDR3aa: ASSIGSRGNTEAF
v_gene: TRBV2; j_gene: TRBJ1-2; CDR3aa: ASGRGTDYNYGYT
v_gene: TRBV30; j_gene: TRBJ1-4; CDR3aa: AWSVGTGVEKLF
v_gene: TRBV28; j_gene: TRBJ2-7; CDR3aa: ASRESGTSPYEQY
v_gene: TRBV7-3; j_gene: TRBJ1-1; CDR3aa: ASSKGGQGGVAEAF
v_gene: TRBV6-1; j_gene: TRBJ1-1; CDR3aa: ASRQNRAEAF
v_gene: TRBV5-1; j_gene: TRBJ2-5; CDR3aa: ASSFQIQETQY
v_gene: TRBV9; j_gene: NA; CDR3aa: ASSTGGRYEQY
v_gene: TRBV6-5; j_gene: TRBJ1-1; CDR3aa: ASKPLRGTEAF
v_gene: TRBV18; j_gene: TRBJ2-5; CDR3aa: ASSPRTGALETQY
v_gene: TRBV27; j_gene: TRBJ2-7; CDR3aa: ASSYGGTYEQY
v_gene: TRBV20-1; j_gene: TRBJ1-1; CDR3aa: SALLTEAF
v_gene: TRBV6-5; j_gene: TRBJ2-7; CDR3aa: ASSYSGTASYEQY
v_gene: TRBV6-5; j_gene: TRBJ1-5; CDR3aa: ASRTRRGGNQPQH
v_gene: TRBV7-9; j_gene: TRBJ1-5; CDR3aa: SSSLAGGPSNQPQH